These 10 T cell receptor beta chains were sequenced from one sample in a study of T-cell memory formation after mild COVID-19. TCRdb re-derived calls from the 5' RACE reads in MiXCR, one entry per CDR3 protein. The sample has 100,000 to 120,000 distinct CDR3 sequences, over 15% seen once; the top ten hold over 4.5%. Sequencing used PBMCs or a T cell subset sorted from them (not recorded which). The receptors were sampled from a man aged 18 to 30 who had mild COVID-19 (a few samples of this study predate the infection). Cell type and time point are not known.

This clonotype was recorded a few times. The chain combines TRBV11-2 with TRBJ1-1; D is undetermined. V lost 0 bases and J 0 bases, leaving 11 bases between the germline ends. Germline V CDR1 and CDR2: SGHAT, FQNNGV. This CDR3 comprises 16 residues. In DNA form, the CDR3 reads TGTGCCAGCAGCTTAGAGTTTGGCAGAATGAACACTGAAGCTTTCTTT. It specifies CASSLEFGRMNTEAFF.

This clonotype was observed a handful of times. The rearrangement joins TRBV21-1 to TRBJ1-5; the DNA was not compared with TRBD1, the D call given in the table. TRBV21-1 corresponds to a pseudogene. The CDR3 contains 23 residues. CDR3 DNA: TGTGCCAGCAGCAAATGGGGACATATGTTAAACCGACAGGATGGGAAGCGCAATCAGCCCCAGCATTTT. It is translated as CASSKWGHMLNRQDGKRNQPQHF.

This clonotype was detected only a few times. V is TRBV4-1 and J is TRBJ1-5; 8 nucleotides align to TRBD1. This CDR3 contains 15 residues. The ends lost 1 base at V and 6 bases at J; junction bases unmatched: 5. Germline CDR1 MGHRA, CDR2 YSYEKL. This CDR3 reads CASSQGQGAGQPQHF. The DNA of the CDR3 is TGCGCCAGCAGCCAAGGCCAGGGGGCCGGTCAGCCCCAGCATTTT.

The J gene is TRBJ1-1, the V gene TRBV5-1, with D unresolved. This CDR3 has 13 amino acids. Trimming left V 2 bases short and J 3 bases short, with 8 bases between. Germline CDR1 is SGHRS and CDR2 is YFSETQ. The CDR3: CASSFSEYTEAFF. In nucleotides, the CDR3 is TGCGCCAGCAGCTTCTCCGAGTACACTGAAGCTTTCTTT.

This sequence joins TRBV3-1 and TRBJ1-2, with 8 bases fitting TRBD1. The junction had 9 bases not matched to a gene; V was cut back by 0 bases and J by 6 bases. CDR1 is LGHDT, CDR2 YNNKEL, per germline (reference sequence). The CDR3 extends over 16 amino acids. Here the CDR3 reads CASSQESLLGQDGYTF. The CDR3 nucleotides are TGTGCCAGCAGCCAAGAGTCTCTTTTGGGACAGGATGGCTACACCTTC.

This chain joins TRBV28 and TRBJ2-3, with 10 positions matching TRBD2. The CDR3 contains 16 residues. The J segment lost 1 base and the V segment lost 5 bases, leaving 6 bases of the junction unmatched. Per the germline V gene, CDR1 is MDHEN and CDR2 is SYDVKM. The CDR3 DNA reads TGTGCCAGCAGTCCCCAAGCGGGGGGGCGCACAGATACGCAGTATTTT. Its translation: CASSPQAGGRTDTQYF.

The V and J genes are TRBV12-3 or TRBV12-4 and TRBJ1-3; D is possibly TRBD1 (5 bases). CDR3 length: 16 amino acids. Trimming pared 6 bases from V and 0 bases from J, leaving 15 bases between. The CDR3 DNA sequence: TGTGCCAGCAGCACGGGACCGGCCAACTCTGGAAACACCATATATTTT. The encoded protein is CASSTGPANSGNTIYF.

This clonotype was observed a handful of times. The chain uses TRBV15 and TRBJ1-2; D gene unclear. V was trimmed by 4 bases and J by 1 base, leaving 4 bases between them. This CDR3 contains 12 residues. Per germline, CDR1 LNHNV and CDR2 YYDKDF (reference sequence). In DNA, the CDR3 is TGTGCCACCAGCACGCTTAACTATGGCTACACCTTC. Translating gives CATSTLNYGYTF. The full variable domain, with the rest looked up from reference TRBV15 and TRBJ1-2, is DAMVIQNPRYQVTQFGKPVTLSCSQTLNHNVMYWYQQKSSQAPKLLFHYYDKDFNNEADTPDNFQSRRPNTSFCFLDIRSPGLGDTAMYLCATSTLNYGYTFGSGTRLTVV.

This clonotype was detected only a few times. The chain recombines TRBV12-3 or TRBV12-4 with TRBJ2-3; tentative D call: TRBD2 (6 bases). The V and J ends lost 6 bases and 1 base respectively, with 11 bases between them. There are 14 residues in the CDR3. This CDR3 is CASRLGGGTDTQYF. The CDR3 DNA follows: TGTGCCAGCAGGCTCGGCGGGGGCACAGATACGCAGTATTTT.

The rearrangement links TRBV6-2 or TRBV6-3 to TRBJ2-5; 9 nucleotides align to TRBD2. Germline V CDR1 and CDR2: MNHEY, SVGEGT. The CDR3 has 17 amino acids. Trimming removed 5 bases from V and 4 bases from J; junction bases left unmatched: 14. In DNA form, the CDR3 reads TGTGCCAGCAGTGTGAGCGGGGGGACCACTATCCCAGAGACCCAGTACTTC. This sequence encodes CASSVSGGTTIPETQYF.